Sequencing of this T cell receptor beta chain was carried out in a study of early T cells in non-severe SARS-CoV-2 infection. Across the whole study: Sequencing of bulk RNA from unsorted whole blood was done, without chain pairing.

Only a few counts were recorded for this clonotype. What it binds is not known. V lost 1 base, J lost 0 bases, and 7 bases lay in between. The germline CDR1 and CDR2 sequences are SGHAT and FQNNGV. The CDR3 sequence is 14 residues long. General study points: Lookups in VDJdb leaned toward anti-spike CD8 responses and missed private and CD4 specificities.

As part of library construction, unique molecular identifiers were attached to individual cDNA molecules. TCRdb re-analysed the 5' RACE reads in MiXCR, keeping a single row per CDR3 protein. The sample records some 61,000 distinct CDR3 sequences, about 12% being singletons. Sequenced input: whole blood. The chain recombines TRBV11-2 with TRBJ2-7; D is ambiguous. The source is an adult who was a healthcare worker with PCR-confirmed SARS-CoV-2 infection or an uninfected control (not recorded which). The CDR3 spells CASSLGTRSYEQYF. CDR3 DNA: TGTGCCAGCAGCTTAGGTACTCGCTCCTACGAGCAGTACTTC.